The next 29 T cell receptor beta chains were all read from a single sample in a study of shared clonotypes between healthy human individuals. Profiling relied on immunoSEQ multiplex PCR, and the TCRdb table lists in-frame clones only, not all of them. Among hundreds of thousands of clones listed, around 77% were seen once. Sequencing input: PBMCs. These receptors were taken from a woman in her 40s in good health. Some clones in this sample may be carry-over from other donors' samples.

The rearrangement uses TRBV5-1 and TRBJ1-1; no reliable D call. Germline values: CDR1 SGHRS, CDR2 YFSETQ. This CDR3 is 11 amino acids long. Trimming removed 4 bases from V and 4 bases from J, with 5 bases in between. CDR3 nucleotide sequence: TGCGCCAGCAGCGGGAGCACTGAAGCTTTCTTT. This codes for CASSGSTEAFF. Combining the CDR3 with reference TRBV5-1 and TRBJ1-1 gives the whole variable domain KAGVTQTPRYLIKTRGQQVTLSCSPISGHRSVSWYQQTPGQGLQFLFEYFSETQRNKGNFPGRFSGRQFSNSRSEMNVSTLELGDSALYLCASSGSTEAFFGQGTRLTVV.

The chain has TRBV18 and TRBJ2-5; possibly TRBD2 for D (6 bases). The CDR3 loop spans 13 amino acids. The V and J ends lost 6 bases and 2 bases respectively, with 10 bases between them. From germline, CDR1 is KGHSH and CDR2 LQKENI. The CDR3 spells CASSTSLQETQYF. Here the CDR3 DNA reads TGTGCCAGCTCCACTAGCTTACAAGAGACCCAGTACTTC.

This chain connects TRBV4-2 to TRBJ2-1; D is undetermined. The V end was cut by 0 bases, the J end by 9 bases, with 21 bases between. The length of the CDR3 is 17 residues. CDR1 and CDR2 (germline): LGHNA, YNFKEQ. CDR3: CASSQDVPLIKWSEQFF. In DNA, the CDR3 is TGTGCCAGCAGCCAAGATGTGCCCTTAATAAAGTGGAGTGAGCAGTTCTTC.

CDR3: CASSESGGGFGEQYF. CDR3 DNA: TGCGCCAGCAGTGAGTCGGGCGGGGGCTTCGGTGAGCAGTACTTC. The chain is built from TRBV10-1 and TRBJ2-5, with a weak D call TRBD2 (7 bases). V was trimmed by 0 bases and J by 11 bases, leaving 19 bases between them. The CDR3 has 15 amino acids. Germline V gives CDR1 WNHNN, CDR2 SYGVQD (reference sequence).

As to this clone: Other DNA sequences in this specimen translate into the identical CDR3. The chain carries TRBV18 and TRBJ2-7; perhaps TRBD2 as D (6 bases). CDR1 is KGHSH, CDR2 LQKENI, per germline. The CDR3 is 15 amino acids. Trimming took off 3 bases at V and 2 bases at J, with 14 bases between the two ends. The CDR3 DNA follows: TGTGCCAGCTCACCCGCCGGGACTGGGGCCTACGAGCAGTACTTC. Its translation: CASSPAGTGAYEQYF.

In this sample, this clone turned up a few times. Other DNA sequences in the sample encode the same CDR3. This chain joins TRBV28 and TRBJ2-7; 7 bases line up with TRBD1. Unmatched junction bases numbered 5, after V lost 5 bases and J lost 1 base. There are 14 residues in the CDR3. Germline V gene sequence: CDR1 MDHEN, CDR2 SYDVKM. The CDR3 protein is CASSPPGQSYEQYF. The CDR3 DNA is TGTGCCAGCAGTCCTCCGGGACAGTCCTACGAGCAGTACTTC. Using reference TRBV28 and TRBJ2-7 for the parts outside the CDR3, the full variable domain is DVKVTQSSRYLVKRTGEKVFLECVQDMDHENMFWYRQDPGLGLRLIYFSYDVKMKEKGDIPEGYSVSREKKERFSLILESASTNQTSMYLCASSPPGQSYEQYFGPGTRLTVT.

This clone was counted only a few times. The rearrangement joins TRBV18 to TRBJ2-1; 7 bases align to TRBD2. CDR1 is KGHSH and CDR2 is LQKENI in the germline V gene. Germline trimming cut 2 bases from V and 5 bases from J; bases unmatched to any gene: 6. The CDR3 consists of 15 residues. Here the CDR3 reads CASSPVGLADNEQFF. The CDR3 DNA sequence: TGTGCCAGCTCACCAGTCGGCCTAGCGGACAATGAGCAGTTCTTC.

A few counts support this clone. V is TRBV27 and J is TRBJ2-7; maybe TRBD2 (10 bases). The V gene's germline CDR1 is MNHEY and CDR2 SMNVEV (reference sequence). The CDR3 extends over 19 amino acids. Trimming left V 5 bases short and J 4 bases short, with 30 bases between. The CDR3: CASSPRDREASGRSYEQYF. The CDR3 DNA reads as TGTGCCAGCAGTCCCCGGGACAGGGAGGCTAGCGGGAGAAGTTACGAGCAGTACTTC.

The gene calls are TRBV7-2 and TRBJ2-2, with 9 bases identical to TRBD1. CDR3 length: 15 residues. V shed 1 base, J shed 5 bases, and the junction held 2 bases outside the gene matches. The germline V gene has CDR1 SGHTA and CDR2 FQGNSA. The DNA for the CDR3 is TGTGCCAGCAGCTTAGGGGACAGGGTGACCGGGGAGCTGTTTTTT. Protein sequence: CASSLGDRVTGELFF.

This rearrangement joins TRBV7-9 to TRBJ1-2, with no clear D. The CDR3 sequence is 15 residues long. CDR1 and CDR2 from the germline V gene are SEHNR and FQNEAQ (reference sequence). V lost 1 base to trimming and J lost 2 bases, with 11 bases between them. The CDR3 coding sequence is TGTGCCAGCAGCTTAGGGAATGACGCGAACTATGGCTACACCTTC. Encoded protein: CASSLGNDANYGYTF.

The chain employs TRBV7-2 and TRBJ1-2, with 8 bases fitting TRBD1. Germline V gene data show CDR1 as SGHTA and CDR2 as FQGNSA. The CDR3 loop spans 14 amino acids. V gave up 2 bases and J gave up 5 bases; unmatched junction bases: 4. This CDR3 reads CASSLPTGVYGYTF. Here the CDR3 DNA reads TGTGCCAGCAGCTTACCGACAGGGGTTTATGGCTACACCTTC.

In DNA, the CDR3 is TGTGCCAGCAGTTTAGTTGCGAACACAGATACGCAGTATTTT. Translation gives CASSLVANTDTQYF. The chain recombines TRBV27 with TRBJ2-3; D not certain. Germline V gene data show CDR1 as MNHEY and CDR2 as SMNVEV (reference sequence). Trimming removed 2 bases from V and 2 bases from J, with 8 bases in between. The length of the CDR3 is 14 residues.

The gene calls are TRBV10-2 and TRBJ1-6, with D maybe TRBD1 (6 bases). V shed 11 bases and J shed 8 bases, with 16 bases lying between them. The CDR3 length is 13 residues. Germline CDR1 WSHSY, CDR2 SAAADI. For the CDR3, the DNA is TGCGCCGCCCAGCAGGGGAGGGATTCACCCCTCCACTTT. As protein: CAAQQGRDSPLHF.

This chain connects TRBV29-1 to TRBJ2-3; 14 bases are a match to TRBD2. CDR3 size: 14 residues. The germline gives CDR1 SQVTM, CDR2 ANQGSEA. V lost 6 bases to trimming and J lost 4 bases; unmatched junction nucleotides: 3. The CDR3 bases are TGCAGCGTAGGACTAGCGGGAGGAGCAGATACGCAGTATTTT. This sequence encodes CSVGLAGGADTQYF.

Details on this clone: At one end the junction does not follow the germline gene, possibly because of a read error. The sample holds other DNA sequences that translate to the same CDR3. The rearrangement uses TRBV28 and TRBJ2-7; 8 bases fit TRBD2. CDR3 length equals 14 residues. Germline CDR1 MDHEN, CDR2 SYDVKM. CDR3 DNA sequence: TGCGCCAGCAGTTGGTTAGCGGGACGGGGCGAGCAGTACTTC. It yields the protein CASSWLAGRGEQYF.

The chain uses TRBV14 and TRBJ1-2, with TRBD1 matching 9 bases. Germline V lookup: CDR1 SGHDN, CDR2 FVKESK. This CDR3 region has 12 residues. J was trimmed by 6 bases and V by 4 bases; bases with no gene match: 0. The CDR3 region is CASSRDRDGYTF. Here the CDR3 DNA reads TGTGCCAGCAGCCGGGACAGGGATGGCTACACCTTC.

CDR3 nucleotide sequence: TGTGCCAGCAAACTAGCGGGAGGACCGGAGTACTTC. Translation gives CASKLAGGPEYF. The chain is built from TRBV2 and TRBJ2-4, with 12 bases lining up with TRBD2. Germline CDR1 and CDR2: SNHLY and FYNNEI. The CDR3 is made up of 12 amino acids. The ends lost 7 bases at V and 14 bases at J; junction bases unmatched: 6.

The sample holds many counts of this clone. J is TRBJ2-3 and V is TRBV7-3; the D gene is possibly TRBD2 (6 bases). The germline V gene encodes CDR1 SGHTA and CDR2 FQGTGA. V was shortened by 4 bases and J by 0 bases, with 8 bases between the two germline ends. This CDR3 comprises 14 residues. The CDR3 region is CASSSGTSTDTQYF. The CDR3 bases are TGTGCCAGCAGCTCCGGGACTAGCACAGATACGCAGTATTTT.

This clone occurred once. The chain carries TRBV4-2 and TRBJ2-5; the D gene is possibly TRBD2 (5 bases). The J call may be incorrect, as the DNA end agrees better with TRBJ2-7. Looked up from germline, CDR1 is LGHNA and CDR2 is YNFKEQ. There are 17 residues in the CDR3. In DNA form, the CDR3 reads TGTGCCAGCAGCCAAGATTACCCCCCAGCGGAATCCTACGAGCAGTACTTC. Its translation is CASSQDYPPAESYEQYF.

The V gene is TRBV19, the J gene TRBJ2-7, with 8 positions matching TRBD2. The germline CDR1 and CDR2 sequences are LNHDA and SQIVND (reference sequence). The CDR3 has 14 residues. The CDR3 loop reads CASAGREASYEQYF. CDR3 coding DNA: TGTGCTTCGGCTGGGCGGGAGGCCTCCTACGAGCAGTACTTC.

The V gene is TRBV11-2, the J gene TRBJ1-2; 7 bases align to TRBD1. CDR3 length equals 16 residues. The V gene's germline CDR1 is SGHAT and CDR2 FQNNGV. Trimming took 1 base from V and 5 from J; bases not matched to a gene: 10. The CDR3 nucleotides are TGTGCCAGCAGCTTAGGTCTTTCCCGGGACAGATATGGCTACACCTTC. Protein sequence: CASSLGLSRDRYGYTF.

This clone was counted between two and nine times. V gene TRBV4-3 combines with J gene TRBJ2-7; TRBD2 aligns across 12 bases. The CDR3 runs to 18 residues. The germline V gene has CDR1 LGHNA and CDR2 YSLEER. Germline trimming cut 1 base from V and 0 bases from J; bases unmatched to any gene: 7. CDR3 in amino acids: CASSQGLAGGGSSYEQYF. The DNA for the CDR3 is TGCGCCAGCAGCCAAGGTCTAGCGGGGGGGGGAAGCTCCTACGAGCAGTACTTC.

This chain joins TRBV6-6 and TRBJ1-5, with TRBD1 identical over 7 bases. This CDR3 has 14 amino acids. Germline assignment: CDR1 MNHNY and CDR2 SVGAGI (reference sequence). Germline trimming cut 5 bases from V and 4 bases from J; bases unmatched to any gene: 5. The CDR3 loop is CASSRTGGNQPQHF. CDR3 bases: TGTGCCAGCAGTCGGACAGGAGGAAATCAGCCCCAGCATTTT.

The chain uses TRBV15 and TRBJ2-2; D is perhaps TRBD1 (6 bases). V gave up 4 bases and J gave up 0 bases, with 18 bases separating them. CDR3 length: 18 residues. CDR1 is LNHNV and CDR2 is YYDKDF in the germline V gene (reference sequence). Written as DNA, the CDR3 is TGTGCCACCAGCACCGACCGTGGGACACCTTCGAACACCGGGGAGCTGTTTTTT. Its protein is CATSTDRGTPSNTGELFF. The full variable domain, rest sourced from reference TRBV15 and TRBJ2-2, is DAMVIQNPRYQVTQFGKPVTLSCSQTLNHNVMYWYQQKSSQAPKLLFHYYDKDFNNEADTPDNFQSRRPNTSFCFLDIRSPGLGDTAMYLCATSTDRGTPSNTGELFFGEGSRLTVL.

V and J are TRBV7-3 and TRBJ1-1, with TRBD1 identical over 8 bases. CDR1 and CDR2 from the germline V gene are SGHTA and FQGTGA. With 5 bases clipped from V and 1 base from J, the junction kept 9 bases outside the gene matches. The CDR3 consists of 16 residues. CDR3: CASSPQGAAGNTEAFF. CDR3 nucleotide sequence: TGTGCCAGCAGCCCGCAGGGGGCCGCCGGGAACACTGAAGCTTTCTTT.

The chain combines TRBV6-1 with TRBJ2-4, with 7 bases fitting TRBD1. From germline, CDR1 is MNHNS and CDR2 SASEGT. The CDR3 has 14 amino acids. V shed 6 bases, J shed 4 bases, and the junction held 6 bases outside the gene matches. The CDR3, as DNA: TGTGCCAGCAGAGACAGGGAAGTTAAAAACATTCAGTACTTC. Protein: CASRDREVKNIQYF.

V usage is TRBV27 and J usage is TRBJ2-7; 7 positions match TRBD1. V shed 6 bases and J 3 bases; nucleotides not matched to a gene: 5. Germline V gene data show CDR1 as MNHEY and CDR2 as SMNVEV (reference sequence). The CDR3 spans 13 residues. The CDR3 DNA sequence: TGTGCCAGCAGCCCCGGGACAGACTACGAGCAGTACTTC. Residues: CASSPGTDYEQYF.

This chain uses TRBV28 with TRBJ2-7; D remains ambiguous. Germline CDR1 MDHEN, CDR2 SYDVKM. The CDR3 length is 13 residues. Trimming took off 7 bases at V and 2 bases at J, with 12 bases between the two ends. The CDR3 bases are TGTGCCAGCACACCTCCCTCAACCTACGAGCAGTACTTC. Translated: CASTPPSTYEQYF.

The chain has TRBV7-2 and TRBJ2-1; 9 bases are a match to TRBD2. The CDR3 covers 16 residues. The V gene end was trimmed by 3 bases and the J gene end by 3 bases; junction bases not matched to a gene: 6. Germline V gene lookup returns CDR1 SGHTA and CDR2 FQGNSA. This CDR3 is CASSFASGEIYNEQFF. DNA of the CDR3: TGTGCCAGCAGCTTCGCTAGCGGGGAGATCTACAATGAGCAGTTCTTC.